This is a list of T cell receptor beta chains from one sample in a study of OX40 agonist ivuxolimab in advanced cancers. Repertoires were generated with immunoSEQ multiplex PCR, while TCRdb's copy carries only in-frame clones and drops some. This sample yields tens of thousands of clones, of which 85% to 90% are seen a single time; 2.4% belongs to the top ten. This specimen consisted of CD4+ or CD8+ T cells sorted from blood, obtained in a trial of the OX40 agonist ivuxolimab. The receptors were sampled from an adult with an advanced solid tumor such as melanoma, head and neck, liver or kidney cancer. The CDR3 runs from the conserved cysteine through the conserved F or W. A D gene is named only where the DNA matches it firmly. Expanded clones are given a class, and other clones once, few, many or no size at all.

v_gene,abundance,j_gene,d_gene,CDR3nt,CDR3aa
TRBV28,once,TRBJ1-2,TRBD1,TGTGCCAGCAGTATATCCGGGACAGGGGTGGGCTACACCTTC,CASSISGTGVGYTF
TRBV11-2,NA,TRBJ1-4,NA,TGTGCCAGCAGCCCGCGATCCGGGACAACTAATGAAAAACTGTTTTTT,CASSPRSGTTNEKLFF
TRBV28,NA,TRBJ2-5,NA,TGTGCCAGCAGTTACTCTAGCGACCAAGAGACCCAGTACTTC,CASSYSSDQETQYF
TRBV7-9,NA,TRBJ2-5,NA,TGTGCCAGCAGCTTGAACCAAGAGACCCAGTACTTC,CASSLNQETQYF
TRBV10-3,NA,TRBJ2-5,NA,TGTGCCATCAGTGATTCGGGGTCAGCGAGAGAGACCCAGTACTTC,CAISDSGSARETQYF
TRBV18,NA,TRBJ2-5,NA,TGTGCCAGCTCGGATCAAGAGACCCAGTACTTC,CASSDQETQYF
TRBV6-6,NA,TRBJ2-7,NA,TGTGCCAGCAGTTCCCCGAGATCCTACGAGCAGTACTTC,CASSSPRSYEQYF
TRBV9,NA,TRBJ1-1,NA,TGTGCCAGCAGCAGCCACACTGAAGCTTTCTTT,CASSSHTEAFF
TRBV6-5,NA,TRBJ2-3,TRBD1,TGTGCCAGTCACAGGGGGGCGGATACGCAGTATTTT,CASHRGADTQYF
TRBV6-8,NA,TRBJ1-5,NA,TGTGCCAGCAGTTACGATCGACGGGCCCGATGCGTTCATCAGCCCCAGCATTTT,CASSYDRRARCVHQPQHF
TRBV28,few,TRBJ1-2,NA,TGTGCCAGCAGCCCCACCTTGTATGGCTACACCTTC,CASSPTLYGYTF
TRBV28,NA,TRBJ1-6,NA,TGTGCCAGCAGTGGAATGGATTCACCCCTCCACTTT,CASSGMDSPLHF
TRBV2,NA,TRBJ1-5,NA,TGTGCCAGCAGTGAGAGAGGCGGCAATCAGCCCCAGCATTTT,CASSERGGNQPQHF
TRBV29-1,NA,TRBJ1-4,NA,TGCAGCGTTGACAGGGGAGGTGAAAAACTGTTTTTT,CSVDRGGEKLFF
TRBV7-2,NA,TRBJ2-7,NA,TGTGCCAGCAGCTTAGCAGTGACTGATAACTACGAGCAGTACTTC,CASSLAVTDNYEQYF
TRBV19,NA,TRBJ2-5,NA,TGTGCCAGTAGTATCCAGGGAGAGACCCAGTACTTC,CASSIQGETQYF
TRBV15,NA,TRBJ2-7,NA,TGTGCCACCAGCAGAGACTTTAACGAGCAGTACTTC,CATSRDFNEQYF
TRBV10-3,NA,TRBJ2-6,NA,TGTGCCATCAGTGAAGAGAGGGGGGCCAACGTCCTGACTTTC,CAISEERGANVLTF
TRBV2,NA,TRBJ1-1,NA,TGTGCCAGCAGTGGGCCCGCGGGAAGGAGGGACACTGAAGCTTTCTTT,CASSGPAGRRDTEAFF
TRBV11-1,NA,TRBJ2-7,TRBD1,TGTGCCAGCAGCCCGACAGGGCCCAGCTACGAGCAGTACTTC,CASSPTGPSYEQYF
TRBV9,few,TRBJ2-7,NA,TGTGCCAGCAGCGTAGTTCTAACACTCGCTACATACGAGCAGTACTTC,CASSVVLTLATYEQYF
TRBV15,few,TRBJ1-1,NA,TGTGCCACCAGCAGAGATCGGGGCGGGGGCACTGAAGCTTTCTTT,CATSRDRGGGTEAFF
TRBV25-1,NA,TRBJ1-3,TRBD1,TGTGCCAGCAGGGACAGGGCTCCTGGAAACACCATATATTTT,CASRDRAPGNTIYF
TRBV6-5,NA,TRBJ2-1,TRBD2,TGTGCCAGCAGCGGGAGGGCCTACAATGAGCAGTTCTTC,CASSGRAYNEQFF
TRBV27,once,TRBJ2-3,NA,TGTGCCAGCTCTACCAGGGTGGGGGGCACAGATACGCAGTATTTT,CASSTRVGGTDTQYF
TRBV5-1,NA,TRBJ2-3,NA,TGCGCCAGCAGCTTGGAAGGCATACCCACGCAGTATTTT,CASSLEGIPTQYF
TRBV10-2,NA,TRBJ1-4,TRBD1,TGCGCCAGCAGCGCTCGGGAGGGACAGAATTTGCTGTTTTTT,CASSAREGQNLLFF
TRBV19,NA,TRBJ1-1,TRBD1,TGTGCCAGTAGTATATTTGGGACAGGGCGACATAGGAACACTGAAGCTTTCTTT,CASSIFGTGRHRNTEAFF
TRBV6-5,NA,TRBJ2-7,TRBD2,TGTGCCAGCAGGACTAGCGGGGGGCTCTACGAGCAGTACTTC,CASRTSGGLYEQYF
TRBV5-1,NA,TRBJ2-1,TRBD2,TGCGCCAGCAGCCTCTCGGCGGGGGGAGCTACCCCCTACAATGAGCAGTTCTTC,CASSLSAGGATPYNEQFF
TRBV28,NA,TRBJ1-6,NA,TGTGCCACGGGTCAGGATTCACCCCTCCACTTT,CATGQDSPLHF
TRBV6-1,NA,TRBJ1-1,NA,TGTGCCAGCAGTTCAGAACGAACGAACACTGAAGCTTTCTTT,CASSSERTNTEAFF
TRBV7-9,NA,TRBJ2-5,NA,TGTGCCAGCAGCCCCGGGGCAGGACAAACACAAGAGACCCAGTACTTC,CASSPGAGQTQETQYF
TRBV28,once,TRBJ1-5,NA,TGTGCCAGCAGTTTGGGGTCCGCGGGGGCTCGTGCCCAGCATTTT,CASSLGSAGARAQHF
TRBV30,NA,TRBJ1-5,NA,TGTGCCTGGAGTGAAGGTTATAGCAATCAGCCCCAGCATTTT,CAWSEGYSNQPQHF
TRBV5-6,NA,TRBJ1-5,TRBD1,TGTGCCAGCAGCGGGAGGACAGGCGGCAATCAGCCCCAGCATTTT,CASSGRTGGNQPQHF
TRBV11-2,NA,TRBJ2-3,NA,TGTGCCAGCAGCTTAGGGGACGTCGGGGATACGCAGTATTTT,CASSLGDVGDTQYF
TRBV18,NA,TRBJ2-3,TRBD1,TGTGCCAGCTCACCACTCAGGGGGCAACCTTCTAGCACAGATACGCAGTATTTT,CASSPLRGQPSSTDTQYF
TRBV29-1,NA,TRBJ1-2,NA,TGCAGCGTTGAGCCCCCAGGGGACTCCTTTTATGGCTACACCTTC,CSVEPPGDSFYGYTF
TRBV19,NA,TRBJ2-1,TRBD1,TGTGCCAGTAGTATCGTTCCGGGACAGGGAGCCAATGAGCAGTTCTTC,CASSIVPGQGANEQFF
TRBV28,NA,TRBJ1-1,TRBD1,TGTGCCAGCAGTTTCTCAGGGGGAGAAGGCACTGAAGCTTTCTTT,CASSFSGGEGTEAFF
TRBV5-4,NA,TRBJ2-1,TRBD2,TGTGCCAGCAGCTTGAGGGTAGCGGGGGAGTACAATGAGCAGTTCTTC,CASSLRVAGEYNEQFF
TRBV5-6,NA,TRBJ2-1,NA,TGTGCCAGCGGGGACTCTTACGGACTACCGGACTACAATGAGCAGTTCTTC,CASGDSYGLPDYNEQFF
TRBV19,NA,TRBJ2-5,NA,TGTGCCAGTAGTATGGGGCAGCAAGAGACCCAGTACTTC,CASSMGQQETQYF
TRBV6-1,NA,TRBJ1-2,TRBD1,TGTGCCAGCAGTGAAGGGCTACCGGGACAGGGGGCGATCTTCCTCGGCTACACCTTC,CASSEGLPGQGAIFLGYTF